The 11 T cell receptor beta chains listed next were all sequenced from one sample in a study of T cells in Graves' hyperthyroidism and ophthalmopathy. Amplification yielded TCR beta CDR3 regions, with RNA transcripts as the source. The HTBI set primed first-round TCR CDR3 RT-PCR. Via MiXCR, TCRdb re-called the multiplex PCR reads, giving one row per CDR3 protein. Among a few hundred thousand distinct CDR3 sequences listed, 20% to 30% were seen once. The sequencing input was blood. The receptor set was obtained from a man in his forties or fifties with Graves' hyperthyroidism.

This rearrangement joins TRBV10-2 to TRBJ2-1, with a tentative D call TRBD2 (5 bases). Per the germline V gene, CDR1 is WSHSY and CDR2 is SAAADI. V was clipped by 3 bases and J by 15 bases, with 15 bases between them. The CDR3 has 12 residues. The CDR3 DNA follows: TGCGCCAGCAGTGAAACGAGCGGCAGTCTGTTCTTC. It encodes CASSETSGSLFF.

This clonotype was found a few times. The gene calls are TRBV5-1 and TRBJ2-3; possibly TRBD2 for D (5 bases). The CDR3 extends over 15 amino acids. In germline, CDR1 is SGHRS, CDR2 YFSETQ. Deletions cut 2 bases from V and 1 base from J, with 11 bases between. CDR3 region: CASSFSGLGTDTQYF. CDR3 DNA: TGCGCCAGCAGCTTTTCGGGATTGGGCACAGATACGCAGTATTTT.

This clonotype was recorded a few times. The CDR3 spells CASSRAGTEGYTF. The CDR3 DNA reads TGTGCCAGCAGCCGCGCCGGGACAGAAGGCTACACCTTC. This chain links TRBV3-1 with TRBJ1-2, with 7 bases lining up with TRBD1. The V segment lost 4 bases and the J segment 8 bases; nucleotides outside the gene matches: 7. This CDR3 comprises 13 residues. The germline CDR1 and CDR2 sequences are LGHDT and YNNKEL (reference sequence).

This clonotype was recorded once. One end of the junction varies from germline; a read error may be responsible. CDR3 nucleotide sequence: TGTTCCAGCAGCCGGCTAGCGGGAGATACGCAGTATTTT. It yields the protein CSSSRLAGDTQYF. The rearrangement joins TRBV7-6 to TRBJ2-3, with TRBD2 identical over 8 bases. CDR3 length equals 13 residues. Germline CDR1 is SGHVS and CDR2 is FNYEAQ.

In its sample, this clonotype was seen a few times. The CDR3 DNA reads TGTGCCAGCAGTGAGATGGGTCAGCCCCAGCATTTT. Its protein is CASSEMGQPQHF. The J gene is TRBJ1-5, the V gene TRBV6-1; D is unclear. The CDR3 has 12 amino acids. Per the germline V gene, CDR1 is MNHNS and CDR2 is SASEGT. Trimming pared 3 bases from V and 6 bases from J, leaving 6 bases between.

Here the CDR3 DNA reads TGTGCCACCGGGGAGACTAGCGGGATACCCACCGATACGCAGTATTTT. Protein: CATGETSGIPTDTQYF. The chain carries TRBV24-1 and TRBJ2-3, with 11 bases lining up with TRBD2. The CDR3 loop spans 16 amino acids. V lost 9 bases, J lost 6 bases, and 13 bases stayed unmatched. CDR1 is KGHDR, CDR2 SFDVKD, per germline.

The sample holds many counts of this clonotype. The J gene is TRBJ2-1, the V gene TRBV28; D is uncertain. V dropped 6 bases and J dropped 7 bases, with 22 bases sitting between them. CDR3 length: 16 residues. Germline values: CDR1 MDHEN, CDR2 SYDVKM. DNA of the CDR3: TGTGCCAGCAGCCTAGGACCATCCGGCGGTAGTAATGAGCAGTTCTTC. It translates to CASSLGPSGGSNEQFF.

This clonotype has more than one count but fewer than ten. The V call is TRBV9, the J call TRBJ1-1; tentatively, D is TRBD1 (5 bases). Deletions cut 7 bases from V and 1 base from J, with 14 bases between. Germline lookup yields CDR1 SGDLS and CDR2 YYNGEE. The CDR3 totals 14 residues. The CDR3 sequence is CASSRLDRNTEAFF. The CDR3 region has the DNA TGTGCCAGCTCACGCCTCGACAGGAACACTGAAGCTTTCTTT. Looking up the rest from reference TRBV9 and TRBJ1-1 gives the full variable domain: DSGVTQTPKHLITATGQRVTLRCSPRSGDLSVYWYQQSLDQGLQFLIQYYNGEERAKGNILERFSAQQFPDLHSELNLSSLELGDSALYFCASSRLDRNTEAFFGQGTRLTVV.

This CDR3 reads CASSLRGLGGELFF. As DNA, the CDR3 is TGTGCCAGCAGTTTGAGGGGGTTGGGCGGGGAGCTGTTTTTT. The rearrangement uses TRBV12-3 or TRBV12-4 and TRBJ2-2, with a tentative D call TRBD1 (6 bases). CDR3 size: 14 residues. The germline V and J ends were trimmed by 3 bases and 7 bases, with 12 bases remaining between them.

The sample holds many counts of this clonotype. The CDR3 coding sequence is TGTGCCAGCAGTTTAGTGACAGTCGCTGAAGCTTTCTTT. Amino acids: CASSLVTVAEAFF. The chain joins TRBV28 to TRBJ1-1, with D possibly being TRBD1 (5 bases). Trimming removed 2 bases at V and 6 bases at J, with 10 bases between. Germline assignment: CDR1 MDHEN and CDR2 SYDVKM. CDR3 length equals 13 residues.

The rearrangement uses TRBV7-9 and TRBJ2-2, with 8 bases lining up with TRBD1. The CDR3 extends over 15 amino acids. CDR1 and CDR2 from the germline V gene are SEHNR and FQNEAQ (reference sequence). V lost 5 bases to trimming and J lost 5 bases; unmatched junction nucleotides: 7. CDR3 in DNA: TGTGCCAGCAGCCGACAGGGGCAGGGGACCGGGGAGCTGTTTTTT. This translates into CASSRQGQGTGELFF. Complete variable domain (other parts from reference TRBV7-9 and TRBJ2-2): DTGVSQNPRHKITKRGQNVTFRCDPISEHNRLYWYRQTLGQGPEFLTYFQNEAQLEKSRLLSDRFSAERPKGSFSTLEIQRTEQGDSAMYLCASSRQGQGTGELFFGEGSRLTVL.